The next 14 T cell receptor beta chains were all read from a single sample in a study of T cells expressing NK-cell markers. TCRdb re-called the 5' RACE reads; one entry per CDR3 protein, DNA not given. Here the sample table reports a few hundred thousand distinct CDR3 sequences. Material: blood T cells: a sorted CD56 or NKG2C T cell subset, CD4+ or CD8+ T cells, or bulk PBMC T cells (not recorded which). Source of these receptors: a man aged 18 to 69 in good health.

CDR3 sequence reads: CSAHRVNTGELFF. The V call is TRBV20-1, the J call TRBJ2-2. The CDR3 sequence is 13 residues long. Germline V gene lookup returns CDR1 DFQATT and CDR2 SNEGSKA (reference sequence).

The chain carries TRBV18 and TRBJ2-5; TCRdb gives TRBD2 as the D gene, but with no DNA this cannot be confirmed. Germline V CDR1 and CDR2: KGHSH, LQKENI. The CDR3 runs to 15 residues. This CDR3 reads CASSPGGDFKRTQYF.

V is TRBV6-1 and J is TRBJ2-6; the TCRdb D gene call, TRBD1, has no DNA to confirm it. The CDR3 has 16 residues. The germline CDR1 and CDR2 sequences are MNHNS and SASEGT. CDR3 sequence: CASSESGALGANVLTF.

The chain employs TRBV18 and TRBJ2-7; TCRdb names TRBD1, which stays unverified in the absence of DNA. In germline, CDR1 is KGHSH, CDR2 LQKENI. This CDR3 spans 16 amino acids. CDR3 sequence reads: CASSPPLGQGKGEQYF.

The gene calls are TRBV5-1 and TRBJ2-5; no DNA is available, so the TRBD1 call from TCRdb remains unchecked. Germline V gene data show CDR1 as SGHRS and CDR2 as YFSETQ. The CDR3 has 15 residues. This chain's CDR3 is CASSGAGPLGETQYF.

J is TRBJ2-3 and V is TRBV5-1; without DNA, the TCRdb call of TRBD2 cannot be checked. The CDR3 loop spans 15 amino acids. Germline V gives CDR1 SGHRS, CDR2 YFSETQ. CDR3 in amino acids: CASKGSGGLGDTQYF.

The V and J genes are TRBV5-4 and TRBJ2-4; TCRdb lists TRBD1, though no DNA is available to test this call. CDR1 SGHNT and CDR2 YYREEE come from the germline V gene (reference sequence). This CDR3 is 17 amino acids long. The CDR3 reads CASSLEGQGRTKNIQYF.

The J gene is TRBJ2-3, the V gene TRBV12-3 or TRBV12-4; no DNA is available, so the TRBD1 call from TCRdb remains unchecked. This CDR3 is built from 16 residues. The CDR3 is CASSHLGVVSTDTQYF.

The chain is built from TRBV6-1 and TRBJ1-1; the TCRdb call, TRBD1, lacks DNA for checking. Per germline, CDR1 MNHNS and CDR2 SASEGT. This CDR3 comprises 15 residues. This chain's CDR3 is CASSEGGLGNTEVSF.

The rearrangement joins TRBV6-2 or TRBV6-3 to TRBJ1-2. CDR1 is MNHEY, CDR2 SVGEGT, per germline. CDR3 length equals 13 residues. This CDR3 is CASSPNHSAGYTF.

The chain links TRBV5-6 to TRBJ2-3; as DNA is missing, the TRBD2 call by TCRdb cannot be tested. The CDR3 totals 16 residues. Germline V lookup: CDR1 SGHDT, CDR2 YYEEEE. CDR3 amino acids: CASSSRLARYTDTQYF.

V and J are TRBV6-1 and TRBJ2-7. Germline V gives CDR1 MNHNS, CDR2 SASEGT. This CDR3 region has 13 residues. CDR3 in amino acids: CASRRDGWGEQYF.

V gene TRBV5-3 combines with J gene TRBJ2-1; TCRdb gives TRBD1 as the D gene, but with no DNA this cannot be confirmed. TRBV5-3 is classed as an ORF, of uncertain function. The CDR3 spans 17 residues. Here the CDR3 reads CASSALKDPLMGHEQFF.

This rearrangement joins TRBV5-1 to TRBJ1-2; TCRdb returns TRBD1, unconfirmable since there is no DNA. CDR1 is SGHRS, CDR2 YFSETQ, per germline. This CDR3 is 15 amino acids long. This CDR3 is CASSLTEDRGNGYTF.